The TCR beta chain under discussion was sequenced for a study of post-analysis software for immune sequencing data (dated by TCRdb to 2013 to 2016). Some background on the complete study: Disease courses on record covered relapsing-remitting, secondary progressive and progressive-relapsing multiple sclerosis, though some patients had no subtype annotation. The patient repertoires were compared against approximately twelve previously published healthy control repertoires obtained from donors aged roughly 6 to 25 years. A subset of samples was prepared in parallel using single-end sample barcoding, then pooled and co-amplified after Illumina adapter ligation.

Library creation used PCR. Sequencing was performed on an Illumina HiSeq 2500. To reduce PCR and sequencing biases, unique molecular identifiers were built into the TCR beta cDNA libraries. Some 500,000 cDNA molecules were obtained for every 1 to 10 million input T cells, so each molecule roughly corresponded to one T cell. The patient libraries were prepared and sequenced with the same protocol used for the earlier healthy control dataset. Within a given batch, samples were prepared together, multiplexed and sequenced on the same HiSeq lane. The source study handled its data this way. MIGEC handled the raw barcoded reads, throwing out single-read molecular identifier groups before consensus assembly and CDR3 extraction. VDJtools was used for post-analysis of the clonotype tables, with diversity normalized by down-sampling every dataset to the smallest sample size. In repertoire overlap clustering, CDR3 amino acid sequences, but not nucleotide sequences, were matched to correct batch-related cross-sample contamination. TCRdb took the public reads, trimmed them with fastp at Q25, ran MiXCR for clone calling and kept in-frame beta chains. Each record represents a unique CDR3 protein, reported with the most common genes and DNA among its rows. None of the V and J calls come from the authors' own analysis; TCRdb made them. The table for this sample lists roughly 600,000 distinct CDR3 sequences; around 44% of them were counted only once. The ten largest clonotypes hold under 2% of the sample.

TCR beta repertoires were profiled from peripheral blood of 13 young patients with multiple sclerosis to demonstrate the VDJtools post-analysis software. The patients with multiple sclerosis were children and adolescents between about 6 and 16 years of age. Summary of the overall study and its limitations: The control group was slightly older than the multiple sclerosis patient group. Significantly lower normalized Chao1 diversity was found in multiple sclerosis patients than in controls, suggesting substantial peripheral T-cell clonal expansion. Direct clustering with F measure showed strong co-clustering of samples prepared in the same batch, prompting a batch-effect correction.

Concerning this clonotype: It has no known antigen specificity. No base-level quality is on record; no much larger clone is a single base apart.

This clonotype was sampled from a girl between 10 and 17 years old with multiple sclerosis. The specimen was blood.

The CDR3 sequence is CASGLTSGDGDTQYF. The DNA sequence is as follows: TGTGCCAGCGGTCTGACTAGCGGGGACGGGGATACGCAGTATTTT. Rearrangement joined TRBV2 to TRBJ2-3; 11 of the junction bases match TRBD2. The germline V gene provides CDR1 SNHLY and CDR2 FYNNEI. Counted from cysteine to phenylalanine, this CDR3 has 15 amino acids. Only CDR3 DNA remains: 45 bases, in frame from the first base. V and J are trimmed by 8 bases and 6 bases, and the gene matches miss 10 bases of the junction.